This TCR beta chain was profiled in a study of pediatric ulcerative colitis. Study in general: Several patients showed pancolitis and two showed left-sided colitis.

The CDR3 extends over 15 amino acids. Per germline, CDR1 LNHDA and CDR2 SQIVND (reference sequence). V lost 6 bases and J lost 0, with 12 bases in between. Concerning this clone itself: Its antigen is as yet unknown.

Points from the study as a whole: Substantially fewer templates came from a couple of patients' blood samples.

Using immunoSEQ multiplex PCR, the repertoire was profiled, and TCRdb retains in-frame clones only, with some absent. The data hold around 30,000 clones, with about four fifths observed a single time. The sequenced material came from blood. This TCR was recovered from a boy younger than 18 with severe ulcerative colitis. The gene calls are TRBV19 and TRBJ1-5; D not resolved. The CDR3 DNA sequence: TGTGCCAGTAGGGGGTGGTGGAATAGCAATCAGCCCCAGCATTTT. Translated, it gives CASRGWWNSNQPQHF.